Shown below are 26 T cell receptor beta chains from a single sample sequenced in a study of shared clonotypes between healthy human individuals. Here immunoSEQ multiplex PCR was the method, and the copy in TCRdb shows in-frame clones only, minus some. This table has roughly 500,000 clones, 70% to 80% appearing once. The sample consisted of PBMCs. Receptor source: a woman aged 40 to 50 in good health. Some clones in this sample may be carry-over from other donors' samples.

This chain uses TRBV20-1 with TRBJ1-5; D gene uncertain. Per the germline V gene, CDR1 is DFQATT and CDR2 is SNEGSKA (reference sequence). Trimming took 3 bases from V and 5 from J, leaving 5 bases between them. The CDR3 spans 11 residues. The CDR3 region has the DNA TGCAGTGCTAGCATGGATCAGCCCCAGCATTTT. Its protein product is CSASMDQPQHF.

As regards this clone: This sequence may be a read error, since a much larger clone differs from it by one base. This chain uses TRBV30 with TRBJ1-1; D might be TRBD1 (5 bases). Germline CDR1 is GTSNPN and CDR2 is SVGIG (reference sequence). This CDR3 region has 16 residues. The CDR3 loop reads CAWSVRGGVRNAEAFF. CDR3 in DNA: TGTGCCTGGAGTGTACGCGGGGGGGTCCGGAACGCTGAAGCTTTCTTT.

Comment on this clone: Other DNA sequences from this sample encode an identical CDR3 as well. The CDR3 nucleotides read TGCGCCAGCAGCCTACTACAGCGGGAGGGTAATGAGCAGTTCTTC. This gives the protein CASSLLQREGNEQFF. The chain has TRBV5-1 and TRBJ2-1; 10 bases fit TRBD2. Germline loops: CDR1 SGHRS, CDR2 YFSETQ. The V gene end was trimmed by 4 bases and the J gene end by 7 bases; junction bases not matched to a gene: 8. The CDR3 totals 15 residues.

This rearrangement joins TRBV28 to TRBJ1-2; D unresolved. CDR3 length: 10 amino acids. Trimming removed 10 bases at V and 4 bases at J, with 7 bases between. Germline V lookup: CDR1 MDHEN, CDR2 SYDVKM. The CDR3 protein is CATRTYGYTF. For the CDR3, the DNA is TGTGCCACCCGTACCTATGGCTACACCTTC.

This clone appeared a single time. The chain recombines TRBV6-5 with TRBJ2-7; 7 bases line up with TRBD2. V was pared by 2 bases and J by 2 bases, with 6 bases of the junction left unmatched. The CDR3 is made up of 15 amino acids. Germline V gene data show CDR1 as MNHEY and CDR2 as SVGAGI. The CDR3 bases are TGTGCCAGCAGTTACCCAGTAGCGGGCACCTACGAGCAGTACTTC. Amino acids: CASSYPVAGTYEQYF.

The V gene is TRBV4-2, the J gene TRBJ1-4; TRBD1 matches 9 bases. Germline assignment: CDR1 LGHNA and CDR2 YNFKEQ. This CDR3 region has 15 residues. Trimming took 3 bases from V and 5 from J; bases not matched to a gene: 4. CDR3 sequence: CASSQPGQGNEKLFF. For the CDR3, the DNA is TGTGCCAGCAGCCAGCCGGGACAGGGCAATGAAAAACTGTTTTTT.

The chain has TRBV5-1 and TRBJ1-4; the match to TRBD1 covers 12 bases. This CDR3 spans 14 amino acids. J was trimmed by 10 bases and V by 6 bases; bases with no gene match: 7. Germline CDR1 and CDR2: SGHRS and YFSETQ. The CDR3 here is CASKGQGARGKLFF. Here the CDR3 DNA reads TGCGCCAGCAAGGGACAGGGGGCGCGAGGAAAACTGTTTTTT.

The chain couples TRBV18 to TRBJ2-1; TRBD2 matches 12 bases. This CDR3 is built from 20 residues. Germline lookup yields CDR1 KGHSH and CDR2 LQKENI. V dropped 4 bases and J dropped 1; count of bases not matched to a gene: 14. CDR3 bases: TGTGCCAGCTCACGGCGACTAGCGGGAGCGCTTCCGGGGTCCTACAATGAGCAGTTCTTC. Its protein product is CASSRRLAGALPGSYNEQFF.

Notes on this clone: This is likely an artifact of a read error, given a far larger clone one base away. The genes are TRBV30 and TRBJ1-2; 7 nucleotides line up with TRBD1. Germline loops: CDR1 GTSNPN, CDR2 SVGIG (reference sequence). V trimming: 0 bases; J trimming: 3 bases; junction bases outside the gene matches: 10. CDR3 length: 16 amino acids. DNA of the CDR3: TGTGCCTGGAGTGTCAGCCCACAGGGGACTCACTATGGCTACACCTTC. Translated, it gives CAWSVSPQGTHYGYTF.

The V call is TRBV29-1, the J call TRBJ2-7; 7 bases map to TRBD2. CDR3 length equals 12 residues. The germline V gene has CDR1 SQVTM and CDR2 ANQGSEA. J lost 0 bases, V lost 7 bases, and 3 bases had no gene match. CDR3 residues: CSARTSSYEQYF. The CDR3 DNA is TGCAGCGCCCGGACTAGCTCCTACGAGCAGTACTTC.

This chain uses TRBV19 with TRBJ2-6; 7 positions match TRBD1. The CDR3 contains 15 residues. In germline, CDR1 is LNHDA, CDR2 SQIVND (reference sequence). J gave up 2 bases and V 7 bases, and 5 bases lay outside the gene matches. The CDR3 coding sequence is TGTGCCAGTAAGAGACAGGGACCTGGGGCCAACGTCCTGACTTTC. Protein product: CASKRQGPGANVLTF.

This clone came up once. This chain links TRBV28 with TRBJ1-2; TRBD1 matches at 9 bases. This CDR3 is built from 16 residues. Germline V CDR1 and CDR2: MDHEN, SYDVKM. V shed 6 bases and J 4 bases; nucleotides not matched to a gene: 12. CDR3 DNA: TGTGCCAGCAGCCCAGCCAGGACAGGGGAAATCTATGGCTACACCTTC. This gives the protein CASSPARTGEIYGYTF.

DNA for the CDR3: TGTGCCAGTAGTGTCAGCACAGATACGCAGTATTTT. Its translation is CASSVSTDTQYF. The rearrangement joins TRBV19 to TRBJ2-3, with D unresolved. CDR3 length equals 12 residues. Trimming took 5 bases from V and 0 from J, leaving 3 bases between them. The germline V gene encodes CDR1 LNHDA and CDR2 SQIVND (reference sequence).

This clone was seen a few times. This chain joins TRBV2 and TRBJ1-5; D perhaps matches TRBD1 (6 bases). Germline assignment: CDR1 SNHLY and CDR2 FYNNEI. This CDR3 is 14 amino acids long. Trimming took off 3 bases at V and 6 bases at J, with 12 bases between the two ends. The DNA of the CDR3 is TGTGCCAGCAGTGACGGTTCAGGGGCTCAGCCCCAGCATTTT. Protein sequence: CASSDGSGAQPQHF.

The chain couples TRBV5-4 to TRBJ2-3; 11 bases align to TRBD2. Trimming at V came to 5 bases and at J to 0 bases, leaving 5 bases not matched to a gene. Germline V gene data show CDR1 as SGHNT and CDR2 as YYREEE (reference sequence). The CDR3 spans 16 residues. CDR3 coding DNA: TGTGCCAGCAGTCTTAGCGGGAGGGCCAGCACAGATACGCAGTATTTT. Residues: CASSLSGRASTDTQYF.

The chain combines TRBV2 with TRBJ2-1; D uncertain. This CDR3 spans 13 amino acids. Germline CDR1 SNHLY, CDR2 FYNNEI. With 3 bases removed from V and 10 bases from J, the gap between germline ends came to 13 bases. CDR3 amino acids: CASSDLLQREQFF. The CDR3 DNA is TGTGCCAGCAGTGATCTGCTTCAGCGCGAGCAGTTCTTC.

This chain joins TRBV15 and TRBJ2-5, with TRBD2 matching 12 bases. This CDR3 comprises 17 residues. CDR1 and CDR2 from the germline V gene are LNHNV and YYDKDF (reference sequence). V lost 1 base and J lost 5; bases outside the gene matches: 8. CDR3 amino acids: CATSRGLAGAGWETQYF. The CDR3 DNA is TGTGCCACCAGCAGAGGACTAGCGGGAGCGGGGTGGGAGACCCAGTACTTC.

This clone has only one observation. At the DNA level, this CDR3 is encoded by other sequences in the same sample as well. This sequence joins TRBV7-2 and TRBJ1-3; D gene ambiguous. V was trimmed by 1 base and J by 6 bases, leaving 7 bases between them. The CDR3 covers 13 residues. Germline V lookup: CDR1 SGHTA, CDR2 FQGNSA. CDR3 DNA: TGTGCCAGCAGCTTAGAAGTGGTAAACACCATATATTTT. Protein sequence: CASSLEVVNTIYF.

J is TRBJ1-6 and V is TRBV30; no definite D call. Germline loops: CDR1 GTSNPN, CDR2 SVGIG (reference sequence). V lost 5 bases, J lost 11 bases, and 16 bases lay in between. The CDR3 has 13 amino acids. In DNA form, the CDR3 reads TGTGCCTGGCAGGCACCCCTTCGAACACCCCTCCACTTT. Translation gives CAWQAPLRTPLHF. Combining the CDR3 with reference TRBV30 and TRBJ1-6 gives the whole variable domain SQTIHQWPATLVQPVGSPLSLECTVEGTSNPNLYWYRQAAGRGLQLLFYSVGIGQISSEVPQNLSASRPQDRQFILSSKKLLLSDSGFYLCAWQAPLRTPLHFGNGTRLTVT.

The J gene is TRBJ2-1, the V gene TRBV4-2, with D tentatively TRBD2 (6 bases). This CDR3 spans 16 amino acids. Trimming took off 1 base at V and 5 bases at J, with 15 bases between the two ends. Germline loops: CDR1 LGHNA, CDR2 YNFKEQ. The CDR3 nucleotides are TGTGCCAGCAGCCAAGTCCCAGCGGGCATGCACAATGAGCAGTTCTTC. It yields the protein CASSQVPAGMHNEQFF.

The rearrangement joins TRBV6-6 to TRBJ2-3, with TRBD2 identical over 8 bases. CDR1 is MNHNY, CDR2 SVGAGI, per germline (reference sequence). The J segment lost 1 base and the V segment lost 6 bases, leaving 3 bases of the junction unmatched. The CDR3 is made up of 14 amino acids. CDR3 DNA: TGTGCCAGCAGCCTCGGGGGGGGCACAGATACGCAGTATTTT. Amino acids: CASSLGGGTDTQYF.

The chain has TRBV5-1 and TRBJ2-5; TRBD2 aligns across 11 bases. CDR3 length equals 14 residues. Germline-derived CDR1 and CDR2 are SGHRS and YFSETQ. The trim removed 7 bases at V and 1 base at J, leaving 3 bases unmatched. In DNA form, the CDR3 reads TGCGCCAGCGGAGGGACTAGCGGCCAAGAGACCCAGTACTTC. Its translation is CASGGTSGQETQYF.

This clone was counted at least ten times. Written as DNA, the CDR3 is TGTGCCAGCAGCTTCCAACAGGGGGCCCTCCACTTT. Translating it yields CASSFQQGALHF. The J gene is TRBJ1-6, the V gene TRBV7-8; TRBD1 matches 8 bases. The V gene's germline CDR1 is SGHVS and CDR2 FQNEAQ. The CDR3 covers 12 residues. The junction had 3 bases not matched to a gene; V was cut back by 3 bases and J by 14 bases.

The chain uses TRBV4-1 and TRBJ2-7; the D is unclear. The CDR3 runs to 13 residues. The V end was cut by 3 bases, the J end by 2 bases, with 8 bases between. From germline, CDR1 is MGHRA and CDR2 YSYEKL. CDR3 region: CASSHRYPYEQYF. The CDR3 region has the DNA TGCGCCAGCAGCCATCGATACCCCTACGAGCAGTACTTC.

The chain combines TRBV6-5 with TRBJ2-7; D uncertain. This CDR3 comprises 14 residues. V was pared by 0 bases and J by 3 bases, with 9 bases between. CDR1 is MNHEY and CDR2 is SVGAGI in the germline V gene. In DNA form, the CDR3 reads TGTGCCAGCAGTTACTCGTTAACCATCTACGAGCAGTACTTC. Translating it yields CASSYSLTIYEQYF.

The chain has TRBV25-1 and TRBJ2-3; 10 nucleotides agree with TRBD2. V lost 1 base to trimming and J lost 0 bases; unmatched junction nucleotides: 1. CDR3 length: 16 amino acids. Per germline, CDR1 MGHDK and CDR2 SYGVNS. The CDR3 DNA sequence: TGTGCCAGCAGTGAATCGACTAGCGGGAGCACAGATACGCAGTATTTT. Its protein product is CASSESTSGSTDTQYF.